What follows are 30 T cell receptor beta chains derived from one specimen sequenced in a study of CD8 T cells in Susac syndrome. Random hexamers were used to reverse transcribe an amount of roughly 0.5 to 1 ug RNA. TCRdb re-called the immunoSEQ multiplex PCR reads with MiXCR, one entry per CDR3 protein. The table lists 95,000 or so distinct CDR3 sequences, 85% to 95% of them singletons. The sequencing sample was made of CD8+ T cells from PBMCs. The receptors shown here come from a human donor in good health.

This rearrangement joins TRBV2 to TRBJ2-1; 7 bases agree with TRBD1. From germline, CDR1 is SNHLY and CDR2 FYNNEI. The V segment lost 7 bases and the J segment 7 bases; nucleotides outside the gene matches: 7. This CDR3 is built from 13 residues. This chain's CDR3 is CASKPGQKNEQFF. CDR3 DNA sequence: TGTGCCAGCAAACCGGGACAGAAAAATGAGCAGTTCTTC.

The CDR3 DNA reads as TGTGCCAGCAGTTTCAGGGGTTGGGATCAGCCCCAGCATTTT. Translating gives CASSFRGWDQPQHF. The chain recombines TRBV12-3 or TRBV12-4 with TRBJ1-5; weak D call: TRBD1 (6 bases). The CDR3 has 14 amino acids. Trimming removed 3 bases at V and 5 bases at J, with 11 bases between.

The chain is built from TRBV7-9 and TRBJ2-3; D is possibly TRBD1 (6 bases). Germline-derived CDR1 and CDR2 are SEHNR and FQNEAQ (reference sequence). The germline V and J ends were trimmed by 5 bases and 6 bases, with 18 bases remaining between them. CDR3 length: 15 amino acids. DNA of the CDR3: TGTGCCAGCAGCCAGACTTGGACCCAGGGGGATACGCAGTATTTT. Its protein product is CASSQTWTQGDTQYF.

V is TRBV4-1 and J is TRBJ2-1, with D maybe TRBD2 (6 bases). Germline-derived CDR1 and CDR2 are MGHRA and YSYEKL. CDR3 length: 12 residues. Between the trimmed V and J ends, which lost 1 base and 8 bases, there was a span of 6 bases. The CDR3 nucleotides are TGCGCCAGCAGCCAAGGGAGGGATGAGCAGTTCTTC. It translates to CASSQGRDEQFF.

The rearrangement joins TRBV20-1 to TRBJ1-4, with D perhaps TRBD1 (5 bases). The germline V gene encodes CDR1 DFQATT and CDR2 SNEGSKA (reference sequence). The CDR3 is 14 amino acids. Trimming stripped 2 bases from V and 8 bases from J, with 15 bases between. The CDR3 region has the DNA TGCAGTGCTAGATCATGGCAGGGCGGGGAAAAACTGTTTTTT. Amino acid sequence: CSARSWQGGEKLFF.

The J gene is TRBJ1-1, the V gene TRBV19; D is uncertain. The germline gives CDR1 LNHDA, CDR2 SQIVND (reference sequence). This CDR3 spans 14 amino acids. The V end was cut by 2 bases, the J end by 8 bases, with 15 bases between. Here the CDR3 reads CASSITSGIPEAFF. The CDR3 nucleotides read TGTGCCAGTAGTATAACCTCCGGGATCCCAGAAGCTTTCTTT.

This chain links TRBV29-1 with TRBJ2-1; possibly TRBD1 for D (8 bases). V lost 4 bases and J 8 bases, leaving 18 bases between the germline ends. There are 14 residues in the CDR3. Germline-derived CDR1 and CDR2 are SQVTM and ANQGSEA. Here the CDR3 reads CSVGGGTGRYEQFF. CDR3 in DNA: TGCAGCGTTGGGGGGGGGACAGGACGATATGAGCAGTTCTTC.

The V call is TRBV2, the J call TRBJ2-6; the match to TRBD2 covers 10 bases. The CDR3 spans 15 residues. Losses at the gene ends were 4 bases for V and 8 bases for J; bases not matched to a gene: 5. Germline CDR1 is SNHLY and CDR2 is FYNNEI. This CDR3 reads CASSGSGGPTNVLTF. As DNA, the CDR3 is TGTGCCAGCAGTGGTAGCGGGGGGCCGACCAACGTCCTGACTTTC.

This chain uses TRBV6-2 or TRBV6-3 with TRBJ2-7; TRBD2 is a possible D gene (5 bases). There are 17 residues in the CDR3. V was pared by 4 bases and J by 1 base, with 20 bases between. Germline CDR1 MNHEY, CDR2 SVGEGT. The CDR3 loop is CASSSLGVGPESYEQYF. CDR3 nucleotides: TGTGCCAGCAGTTCCCTCGGGGTGGGTCCGGAATCCTACGAGCAGTACTTC.

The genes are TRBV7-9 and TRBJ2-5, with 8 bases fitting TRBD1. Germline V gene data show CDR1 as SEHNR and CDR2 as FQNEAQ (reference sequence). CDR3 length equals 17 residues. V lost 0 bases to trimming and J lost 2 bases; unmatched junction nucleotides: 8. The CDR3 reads CASSLAIMGQEQETQYF. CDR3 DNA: TGTGCCAGCAGCTTAGCGATAATGGGACAGGAACAAGAGACCCAGTACTTC.

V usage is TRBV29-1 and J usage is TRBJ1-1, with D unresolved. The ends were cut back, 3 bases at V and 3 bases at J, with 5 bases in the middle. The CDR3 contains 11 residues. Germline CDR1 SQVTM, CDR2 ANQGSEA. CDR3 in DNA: TGCAGCGTTGATTACTACACTGAAGCTTTCTTT. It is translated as CSVDYYTEAFF.

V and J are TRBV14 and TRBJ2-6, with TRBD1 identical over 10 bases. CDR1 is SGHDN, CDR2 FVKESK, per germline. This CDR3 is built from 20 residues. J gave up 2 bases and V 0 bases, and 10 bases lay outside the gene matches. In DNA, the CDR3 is TGTGCCAGCAGCCAAGATCCGACGGGACAGGGGACGGCTGGGGCCAACGTCCTGACTTTC. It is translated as CASSQDPTGQGTAGANVLTF.

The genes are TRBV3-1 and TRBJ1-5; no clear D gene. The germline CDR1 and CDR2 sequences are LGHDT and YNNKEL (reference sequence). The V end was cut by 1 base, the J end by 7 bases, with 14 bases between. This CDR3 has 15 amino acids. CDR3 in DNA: TGTGCCAGCAGCCAAGTAAGTGATGCGGGCCAGCCCCAGCATTTT. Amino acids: CASSQVSDAGQPQHF.

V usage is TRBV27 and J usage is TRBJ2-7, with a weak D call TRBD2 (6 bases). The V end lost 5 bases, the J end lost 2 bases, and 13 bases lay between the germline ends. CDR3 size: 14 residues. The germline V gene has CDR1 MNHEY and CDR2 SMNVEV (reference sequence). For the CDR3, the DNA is TGTGCCAGCAGTGCGGGACGGAGCCCCTACGAGCAGTACTTC. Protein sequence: CASSAGRSPYEQYF.

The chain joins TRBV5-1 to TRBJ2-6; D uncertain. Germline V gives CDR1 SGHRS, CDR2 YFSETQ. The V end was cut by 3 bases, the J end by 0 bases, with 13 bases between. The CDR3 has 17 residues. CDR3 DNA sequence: TGCGCCAGCAGCTATACGACCGACCTCTCTGGGGCCAACGTCCTGACTTTC. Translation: CASSYTTDLSGANVLTF.

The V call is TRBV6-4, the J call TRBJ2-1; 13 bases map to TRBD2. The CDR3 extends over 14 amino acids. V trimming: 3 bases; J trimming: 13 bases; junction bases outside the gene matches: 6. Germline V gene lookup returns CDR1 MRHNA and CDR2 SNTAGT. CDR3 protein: CASSELLAGGRQFF. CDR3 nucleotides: TGTGCCAGCAGTGAACTACTAGCGGGGGGGCGACAGTTCTTC.

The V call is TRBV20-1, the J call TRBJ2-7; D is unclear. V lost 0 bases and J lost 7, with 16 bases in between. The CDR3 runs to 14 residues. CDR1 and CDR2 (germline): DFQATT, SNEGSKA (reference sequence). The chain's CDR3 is CSARDRLQTLEQYF. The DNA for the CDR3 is TGCAGTGCTAGAGACAGGCTACAGACATTGGAGCAGTACTTC.

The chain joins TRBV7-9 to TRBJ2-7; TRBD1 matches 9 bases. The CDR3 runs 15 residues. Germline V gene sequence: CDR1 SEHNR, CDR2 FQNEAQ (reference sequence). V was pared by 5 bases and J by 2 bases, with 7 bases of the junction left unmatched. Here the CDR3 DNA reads TGTGCCAGCAGCCAAGAACAGGGGGCCCCCTACGAGCAGTACTTC. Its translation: CASSQEQGAPYEQYF. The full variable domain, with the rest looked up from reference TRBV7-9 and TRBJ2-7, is DTGVSQNPRHKITKRGQNVTFRCDPISEHNRLYWYRQTLGQGPEFLTYFQNEAQLEKSRLLSDRFSAERPKGSFSTLEIQRTEQGDSAMYLCASSQEQGAPYEQYFGPGTRLTVT.

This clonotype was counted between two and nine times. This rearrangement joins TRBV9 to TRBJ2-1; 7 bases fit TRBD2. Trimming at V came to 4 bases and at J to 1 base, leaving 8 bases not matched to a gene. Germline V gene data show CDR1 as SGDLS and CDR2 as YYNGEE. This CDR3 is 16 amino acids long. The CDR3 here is CASSPGGGGSYNEQFF. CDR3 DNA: TGTGCCAGCAGCCCCGGTGGGGGGGGATCCTACAATGAGCAGTTCTTC.

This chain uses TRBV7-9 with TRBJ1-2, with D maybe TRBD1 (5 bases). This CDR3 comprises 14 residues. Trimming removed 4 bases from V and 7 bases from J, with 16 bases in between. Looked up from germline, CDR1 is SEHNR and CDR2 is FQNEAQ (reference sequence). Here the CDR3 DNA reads TGTGCCAGCAGCTCGACGGGGGGGGATGGTGGCTACACCTTC. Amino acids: CASSSTGGDGGYTF.

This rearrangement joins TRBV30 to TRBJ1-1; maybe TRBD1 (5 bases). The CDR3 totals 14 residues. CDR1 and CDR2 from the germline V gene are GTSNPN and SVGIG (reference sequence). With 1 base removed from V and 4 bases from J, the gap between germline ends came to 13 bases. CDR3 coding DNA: TGTGCCTGGAGTGATGGGCAGGGTGCCACTGAAGCTTTCTTT. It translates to CAWSDGQGATEAFF.

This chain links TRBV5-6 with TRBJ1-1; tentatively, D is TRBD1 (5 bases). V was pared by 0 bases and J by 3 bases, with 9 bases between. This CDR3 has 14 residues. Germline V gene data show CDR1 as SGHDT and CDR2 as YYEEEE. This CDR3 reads CASSLGGRDTEAFF. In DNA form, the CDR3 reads TGTGCCAGCAGCTTGGGGGGCCGAGACACTGAAGCTTTCTTT.

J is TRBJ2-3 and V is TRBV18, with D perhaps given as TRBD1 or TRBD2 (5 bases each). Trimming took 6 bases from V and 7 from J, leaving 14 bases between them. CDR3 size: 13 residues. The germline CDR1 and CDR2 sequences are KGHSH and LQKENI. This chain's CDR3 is CASSPVGENTQYF. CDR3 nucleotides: TGTGCCAGCTCCCCCGTGGGGGAGAATACGCAGTATTTT.

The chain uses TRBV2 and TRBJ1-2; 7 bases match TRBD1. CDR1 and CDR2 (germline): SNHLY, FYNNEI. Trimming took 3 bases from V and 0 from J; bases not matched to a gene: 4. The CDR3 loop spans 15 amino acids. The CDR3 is CASSDYGTANYGYTF. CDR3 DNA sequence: TGTGCCAGCAGTGATTACGGGACAGCTAACTATGGCTACACCTTC.

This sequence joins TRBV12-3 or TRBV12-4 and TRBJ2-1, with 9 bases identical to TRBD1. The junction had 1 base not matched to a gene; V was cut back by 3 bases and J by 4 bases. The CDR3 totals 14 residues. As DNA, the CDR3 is TGTGCCAGCAGTTTCGGGACAGGGTACAATGAGCAGTTCTTC. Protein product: CASSFGTGYNEQFF.

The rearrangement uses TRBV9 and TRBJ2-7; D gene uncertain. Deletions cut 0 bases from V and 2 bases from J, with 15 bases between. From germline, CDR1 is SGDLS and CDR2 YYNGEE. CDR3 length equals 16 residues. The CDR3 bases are TGTGCCAGCAGCGTAGATGGAAGTCCCTCGGCCTACGAGCAGTACTTC. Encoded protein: CASSVDGSPSAYEQYF.

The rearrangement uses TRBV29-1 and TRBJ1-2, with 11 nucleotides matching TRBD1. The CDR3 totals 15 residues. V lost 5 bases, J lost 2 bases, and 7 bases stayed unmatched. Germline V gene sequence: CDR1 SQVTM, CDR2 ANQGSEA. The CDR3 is CSVTMGQGENYGYTF. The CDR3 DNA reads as TGCAGCGTTACAATGGGACAGGGGGAGAACTATGGCTACACCTTC.

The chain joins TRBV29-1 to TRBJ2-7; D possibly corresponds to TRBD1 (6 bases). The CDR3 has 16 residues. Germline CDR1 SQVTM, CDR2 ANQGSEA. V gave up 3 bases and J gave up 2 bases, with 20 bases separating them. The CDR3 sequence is CSVEGLSGHKAYEQYF. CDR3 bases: TGCAGCGTTGAGGGGCTTTCGGGACACAAAGCCTACGAGCAGTACTTC.

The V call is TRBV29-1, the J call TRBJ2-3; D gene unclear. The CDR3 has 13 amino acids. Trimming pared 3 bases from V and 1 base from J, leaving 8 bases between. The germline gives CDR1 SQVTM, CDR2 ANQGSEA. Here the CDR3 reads CSVEGYRTDTQYF. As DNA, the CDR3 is TGCAGCGTTGAGGGGTACCGCACAGATACGCAGTATTTT.

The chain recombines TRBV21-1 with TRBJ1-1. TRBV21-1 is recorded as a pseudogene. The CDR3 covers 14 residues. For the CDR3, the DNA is TGTGCCAGCAGCAAAGTACGCAGGCGCACTGAAGCTTTCTTT. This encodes CASSKVRRRTEAFF.